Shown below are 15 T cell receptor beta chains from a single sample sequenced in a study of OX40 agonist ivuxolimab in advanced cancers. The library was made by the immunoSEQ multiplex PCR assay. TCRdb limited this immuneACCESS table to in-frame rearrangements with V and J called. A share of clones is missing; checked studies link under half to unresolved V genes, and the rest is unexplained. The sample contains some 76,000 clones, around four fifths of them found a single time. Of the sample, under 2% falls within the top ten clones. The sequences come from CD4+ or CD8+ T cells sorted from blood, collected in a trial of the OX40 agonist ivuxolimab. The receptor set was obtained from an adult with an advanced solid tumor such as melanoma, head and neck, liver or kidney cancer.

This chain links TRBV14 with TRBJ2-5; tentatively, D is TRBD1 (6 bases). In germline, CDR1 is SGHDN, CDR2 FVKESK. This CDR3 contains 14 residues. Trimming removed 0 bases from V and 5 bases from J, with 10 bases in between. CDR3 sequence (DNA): TGTGCCAGCAGCCAAGAGTCAGGGGTGGAGACCCAGTACTTC. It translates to CASSQESGVETQYF. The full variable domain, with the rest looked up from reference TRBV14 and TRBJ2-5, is EAGVTQFPSHSVIEKGQTVTLRCDPISGHDNLYWYRRVMGKEIKFLLHFVKESKQDESGMPNNRFLAERTGGTYSTLKVQPAELEDSGVYFCASSQESGVETQYFGPGTRLLVL.

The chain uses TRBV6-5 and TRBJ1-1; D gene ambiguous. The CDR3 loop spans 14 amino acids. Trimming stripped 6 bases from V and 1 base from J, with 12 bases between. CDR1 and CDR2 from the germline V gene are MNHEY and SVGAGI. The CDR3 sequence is CASSRLRENTEAFF. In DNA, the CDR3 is TGTGCCAGCAGCCGACTCCGGGAGAACACTGAAGCTTTCTTT.

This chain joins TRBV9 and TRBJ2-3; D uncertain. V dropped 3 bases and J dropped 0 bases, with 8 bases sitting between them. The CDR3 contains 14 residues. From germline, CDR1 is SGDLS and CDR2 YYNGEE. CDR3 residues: CASSAGISTDTQYF. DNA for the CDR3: TGTGCCAGCAGCGCCGGAATAAGCACAGATACGCAGTATTTT.

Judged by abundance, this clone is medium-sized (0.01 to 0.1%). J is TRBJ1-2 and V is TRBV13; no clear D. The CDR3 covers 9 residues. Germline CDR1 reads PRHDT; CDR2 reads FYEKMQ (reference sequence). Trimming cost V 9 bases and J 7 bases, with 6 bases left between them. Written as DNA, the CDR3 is TGTGCCAGTTTAAGTGGCTACACCTTC. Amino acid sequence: CASLSGYTF.

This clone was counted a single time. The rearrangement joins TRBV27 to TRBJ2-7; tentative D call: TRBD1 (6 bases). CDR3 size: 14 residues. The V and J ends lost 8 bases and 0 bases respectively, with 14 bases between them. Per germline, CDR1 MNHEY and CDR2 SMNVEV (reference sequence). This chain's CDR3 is CASASDRSSYEQYF. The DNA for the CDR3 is TGTGCCAGCGCCTCAGACAGGTCCTCCTACGAGCAGTACTTC.

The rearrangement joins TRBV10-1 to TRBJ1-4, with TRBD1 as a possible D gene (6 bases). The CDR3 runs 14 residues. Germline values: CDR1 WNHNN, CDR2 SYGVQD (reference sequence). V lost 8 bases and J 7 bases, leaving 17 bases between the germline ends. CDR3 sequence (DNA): TGCGCCAGCGCCCCGACAGGAGCGAGTGAAAAACTGTTTTTT. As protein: CASAPTGASEKLFF.

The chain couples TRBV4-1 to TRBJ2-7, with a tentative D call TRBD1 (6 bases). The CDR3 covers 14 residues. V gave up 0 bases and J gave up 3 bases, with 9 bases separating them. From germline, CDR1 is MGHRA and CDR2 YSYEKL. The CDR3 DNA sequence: TGCGCCAGCAGCCAAGAACAGGGAAACTACGAGCAGTACTTC. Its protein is CASSQEQGNYEQYF.

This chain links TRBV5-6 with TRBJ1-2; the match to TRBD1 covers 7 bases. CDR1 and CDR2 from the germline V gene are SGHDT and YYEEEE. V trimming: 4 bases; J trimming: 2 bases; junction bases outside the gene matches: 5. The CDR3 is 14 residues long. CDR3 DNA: TGTGCCAGCAGCGATTACAGGGGAAACTATGGCTACACCTTC. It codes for CASSDYRGNYGYTF.

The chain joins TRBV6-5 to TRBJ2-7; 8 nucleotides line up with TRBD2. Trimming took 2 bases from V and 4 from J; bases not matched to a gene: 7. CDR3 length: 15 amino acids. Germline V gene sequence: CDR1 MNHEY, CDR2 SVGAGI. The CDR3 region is CASSYMERGSYEQYF. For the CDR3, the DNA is TGTGCCAGCAGTTACATGGAGCGGGGGTCGTACGAGCAGTACTTC.

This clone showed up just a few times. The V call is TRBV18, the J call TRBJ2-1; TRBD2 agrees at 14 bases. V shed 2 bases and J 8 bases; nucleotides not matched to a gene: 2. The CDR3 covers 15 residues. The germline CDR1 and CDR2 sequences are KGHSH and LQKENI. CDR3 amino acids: CASSPSTSGRDEQFF. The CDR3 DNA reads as TGTGCCAGCTCACCATCGACTAGCGGGAGGGATGAGCAGTTCTTC.

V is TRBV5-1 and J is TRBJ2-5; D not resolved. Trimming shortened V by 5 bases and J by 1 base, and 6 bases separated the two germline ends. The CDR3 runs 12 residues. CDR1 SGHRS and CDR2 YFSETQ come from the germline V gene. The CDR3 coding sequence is TGCGCCAGCAGGGAGACCCAAGAGACCCAGTACTTC. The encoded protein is CASRETQETQYF.

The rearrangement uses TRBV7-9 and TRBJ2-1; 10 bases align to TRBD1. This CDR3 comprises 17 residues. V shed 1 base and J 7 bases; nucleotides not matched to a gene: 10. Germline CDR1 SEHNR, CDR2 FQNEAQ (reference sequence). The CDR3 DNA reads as TGTGCCAGCAGCTTAGGTGGACAGGGGGGAGGGCTGAATGAGCAGTTCTTC. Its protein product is CASSLGGQGGGLNEQFF.

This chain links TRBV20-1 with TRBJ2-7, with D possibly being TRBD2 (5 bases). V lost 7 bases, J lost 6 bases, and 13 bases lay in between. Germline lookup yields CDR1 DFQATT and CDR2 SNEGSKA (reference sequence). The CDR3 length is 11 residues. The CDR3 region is CSVTGSAEQYF. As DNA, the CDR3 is TGCAGTGTCACGGGGTCAGCCGAGCAGTACTTC.

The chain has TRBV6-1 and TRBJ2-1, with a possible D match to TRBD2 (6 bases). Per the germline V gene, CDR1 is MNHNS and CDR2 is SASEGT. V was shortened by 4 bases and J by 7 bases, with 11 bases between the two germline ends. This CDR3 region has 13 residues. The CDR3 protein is CASSVYLANEQFF. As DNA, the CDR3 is TGTGCCAGCAGTGTTTATCTAGCGAATGAGCAGTTCTTC.

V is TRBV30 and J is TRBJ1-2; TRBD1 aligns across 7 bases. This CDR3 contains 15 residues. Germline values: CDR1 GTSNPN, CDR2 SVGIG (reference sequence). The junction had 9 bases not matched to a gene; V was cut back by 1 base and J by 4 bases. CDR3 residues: CAWSGRQGGSYGYTF. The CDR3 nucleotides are TGTGCCTGGAGTGGACGACAGGGTGGGAGCTATGGCTACACCTTC.